This T cell receptor (beta chain) derives from a study of blood T cell repertoires in COVID-19. At the level of the study: Italy, Spain and the United States were the sources of the convalescent and acute COVID-19 samples. Nucleic acid was either cDNA or gDNA, and it came from T cells, B-cell-depleted T cells, or PBMCs.

Study processing details: Nucleated cell number was recorded as an estimate derived from reference gene primer amplification. TCRdb keeps only in-frame clones here, not all; method: immunoSEQ multiplex PCR. V and J calls and clone size are as listed in that table; D and trimming were resolved from the DNA. The data hold about 260,000 clones, with roughly 90% observed a single time. With 5 bases removed from V and 3 bases from J, the gap between germline ends came to 18 bases. CDR1 and CDR2 from the germline V gene are SGHRS and YFSETQ. The CDR3 is made up of 15 amino acids. Seattle's cohort entered during active infection and was followed longitudinally.

The specimen sequenced was peripheral blood. The V gene is TRBV5-1, the J gene TRBJ2-7; D is unresolved. This receptor was obtained from a woman under 40 with COVID-19, enrolled during active disease. The CDR3 DNA is TGCGCCAGCAGGGTAAGGCAGAGCTACTACTACGAGCAGTACTTC. As protein: CASRVRQSYYYEQYF.